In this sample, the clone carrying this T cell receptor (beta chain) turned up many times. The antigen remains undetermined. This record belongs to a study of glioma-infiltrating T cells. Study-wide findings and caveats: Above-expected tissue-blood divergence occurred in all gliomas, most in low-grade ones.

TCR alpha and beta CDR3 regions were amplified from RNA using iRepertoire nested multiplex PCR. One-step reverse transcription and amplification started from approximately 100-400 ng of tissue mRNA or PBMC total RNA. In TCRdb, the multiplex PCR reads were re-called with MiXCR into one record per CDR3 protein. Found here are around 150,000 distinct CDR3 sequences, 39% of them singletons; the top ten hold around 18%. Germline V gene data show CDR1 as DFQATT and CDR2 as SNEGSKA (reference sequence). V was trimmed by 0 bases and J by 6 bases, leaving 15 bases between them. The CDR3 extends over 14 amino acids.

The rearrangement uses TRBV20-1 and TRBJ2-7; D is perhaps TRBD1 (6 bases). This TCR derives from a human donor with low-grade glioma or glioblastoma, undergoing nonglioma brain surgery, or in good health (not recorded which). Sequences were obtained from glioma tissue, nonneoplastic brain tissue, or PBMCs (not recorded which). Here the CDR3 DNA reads TGCAGTGCTAGAGATACGGGCAGGGGACGCGAGCAGTACTTC. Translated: CSARDTGRGREQYF.